The sample holds many counts of the clone carrying this TCR beta chain. Its antigen is undetermined. V was clipped by 11 bases and J by 0 bases, with 13 bases between them. This CDR3 has 13 residues. Patients with uncontrolled infections, other autoimmune diseases, pregnancy or lactation were excluded. This record belongs to a study of T cells in Graves' hyperthyroidism and ophthalmopathy. Study-wide points: Ophthalmopathy was model-predicted a median roughly six months pre-onset.

Amplification of TCR beta CDR3 regions used RNA as the template. The HTBI primer set drove a first-round RT-PCR of the TCR CDR3. TCRdb used MiXCR to reprocess the multiplex PCR reads, holding one entry per CDR3 protein. The table records 500,000 or so distinct CDR3 sequences, 17% of them present only once. The receptor was isolated from a woman younger than 30 with Graves' ophthalmopathy. J is TRBJ1-1 and V is TRBV12-3 or TRBV12-4; tentative D call: TRBD1 (5 bases). Sequenced input: blood. The CDR3 loop reads CAGGRGLNTEAFF. CDR3 bases: TGTGCCGGAGGGAGGGGATTGAACACTGAAGCTTTCTTT.